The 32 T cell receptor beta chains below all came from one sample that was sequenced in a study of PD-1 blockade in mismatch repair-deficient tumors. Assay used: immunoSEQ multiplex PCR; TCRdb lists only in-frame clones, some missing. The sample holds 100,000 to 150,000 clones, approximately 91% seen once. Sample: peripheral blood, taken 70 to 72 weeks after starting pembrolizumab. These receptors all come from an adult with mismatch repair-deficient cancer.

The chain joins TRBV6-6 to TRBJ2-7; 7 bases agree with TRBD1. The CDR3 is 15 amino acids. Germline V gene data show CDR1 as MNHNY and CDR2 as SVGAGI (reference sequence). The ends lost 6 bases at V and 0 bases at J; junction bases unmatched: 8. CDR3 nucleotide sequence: TGTGCCAGCAGGGACGATCGGGACAGCTCCTACGAGCAGTACTTC. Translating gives CASRDDRDSSYEQYF.

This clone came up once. The CDR3 region has the DNA TGTGCCAGCAGCTCCCGACTAGCGATATCCTACAATGAGCAGTTCTTC. This translates into CASSSRLAISYNEQFF. The gene calls are TRBV7-9 and TRBJ2-1; 8 positions agree with TRBD2. V shed 4 bases and J 1 base; nucleotides not matched to a gene: 6. The CDR3 covers 16 residues. The germline CDR1 and CDR2 sequences are SEHNR and FQNEAQ (reference sequence).

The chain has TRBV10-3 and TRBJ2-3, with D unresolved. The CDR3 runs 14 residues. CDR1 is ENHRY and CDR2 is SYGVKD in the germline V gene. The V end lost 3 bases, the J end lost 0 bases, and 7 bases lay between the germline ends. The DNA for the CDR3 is TGTGCCATCAGTGACCAGGTTAGCACAGATACGCAGTATTTT. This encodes CAISDQVSTDTQYF.

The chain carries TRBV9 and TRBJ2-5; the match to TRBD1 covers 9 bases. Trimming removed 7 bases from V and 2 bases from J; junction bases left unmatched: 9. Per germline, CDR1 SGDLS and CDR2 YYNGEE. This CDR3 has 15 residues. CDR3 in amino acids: CASPDPGTGQETQYF. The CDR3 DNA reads TGTGCCAGCCCTGACCCCGGGACAGGGCAAGAGACCCAGTACTTC.

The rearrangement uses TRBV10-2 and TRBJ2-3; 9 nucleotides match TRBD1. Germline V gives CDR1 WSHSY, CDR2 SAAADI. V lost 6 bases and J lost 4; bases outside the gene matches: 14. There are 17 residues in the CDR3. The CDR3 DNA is TGCGCCAGCAGACCACCCCGGCGACAGGGGGGGTCAGATACGCAGTATTTT. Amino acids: CASRPPRRQGGSDTQYF.

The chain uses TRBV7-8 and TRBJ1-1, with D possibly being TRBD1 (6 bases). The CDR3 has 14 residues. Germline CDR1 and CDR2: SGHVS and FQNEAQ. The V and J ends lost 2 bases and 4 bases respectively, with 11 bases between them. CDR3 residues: CASSLQGLGTEAFF. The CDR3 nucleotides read TGTGCCAGCAGCTTACAGGGGTTGGGCACTGAAGCTTTCTTT.

The chain's CDR3 is CASSRSGTSGEIQETQYF. The CDR3 DNA follows: TGCGCCAGCAGTCGTTCCGGGACTAGCGGTGAGATCCAAGAGACCCAGTACTTC. V and J are TRBV23-1 and TRBJ2-5; TRBD2 agrees at 11 bases. TRBV23-1 is filed as an ORF, its function uncertain. V gave up 4 bases and J gave up 1 base; unmatched junction bases: 11. The CDR3 consists of 18 residues.

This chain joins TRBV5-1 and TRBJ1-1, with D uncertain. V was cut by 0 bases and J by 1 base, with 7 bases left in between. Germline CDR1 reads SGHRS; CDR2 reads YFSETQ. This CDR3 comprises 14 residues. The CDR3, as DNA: TGCGCCAGCAGCTTGGGGGTGGGGAACACTGAAGCTTTCTTT. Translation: CASSLGVGNTEAFF.

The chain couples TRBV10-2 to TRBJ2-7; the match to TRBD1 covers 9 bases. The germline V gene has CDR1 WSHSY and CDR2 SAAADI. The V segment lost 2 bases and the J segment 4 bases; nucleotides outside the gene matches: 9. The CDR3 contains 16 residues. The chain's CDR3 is CASSEKFGQGTYEQYF. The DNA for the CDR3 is TGCGCCAGCAGTGAGAAATTCGGACAGGGGACGTACGAGCAGTACTTC.

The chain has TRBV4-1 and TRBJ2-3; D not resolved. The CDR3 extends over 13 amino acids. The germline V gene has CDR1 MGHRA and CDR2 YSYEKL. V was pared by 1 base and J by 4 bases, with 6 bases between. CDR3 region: CASSQATADTQYF. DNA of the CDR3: TGCGCCAGCAGCCAAGCTACCGCAGATACGCAGTATTTT.

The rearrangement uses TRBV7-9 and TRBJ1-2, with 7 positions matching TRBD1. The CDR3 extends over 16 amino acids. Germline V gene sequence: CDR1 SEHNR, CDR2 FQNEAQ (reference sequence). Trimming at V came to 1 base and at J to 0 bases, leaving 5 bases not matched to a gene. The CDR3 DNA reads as TGTGCCAGCAGCTTAGGGACAGGCGCCTCTAACTATGGCTACACCTTC. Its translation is CASSLGTGASNYGYTF.

CDR3 sequence reads: CASSAHGAGYQETQYF. In DNA form, the CDR3 reads TGTGCCAGCAGTGCCCACGGGGCGGGATACCAAGAGACCCAGTACTTC. V gene TRBV28 combines with J gene TRBJ2-5; a weak D match, TRBD2 (6 bases). V lost 5 bases to trimming and J lost 0 bases, with 16 bases between them. From germline, CDR1 is MDHEN and CDR2 SYDVKM. The length of the CDR3 is 16 residues. Supplemented by reference TRBV28 and TRBJ2-5, the full variable domain reads DVKVTQSSRYLVKRTGEKVFLECVQDMDHENMFWYRQDPGLGLRLIYFSYDVKMKEKGDIPEGYSVSREKKERFSLILESASTNQTSMYLCASSAHGAGYQETQYFGPGTRLLVL.

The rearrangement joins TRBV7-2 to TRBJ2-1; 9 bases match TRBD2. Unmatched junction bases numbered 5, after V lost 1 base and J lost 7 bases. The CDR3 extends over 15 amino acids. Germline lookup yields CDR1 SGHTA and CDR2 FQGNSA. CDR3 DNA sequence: TGTGCCAGCAGCTTAGTGTCTAGCGGGGCAAATGAGCAGTTCTTC. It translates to CASSLVSSGANEQFF. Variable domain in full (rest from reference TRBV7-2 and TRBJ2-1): GAGVSQSPSNKVTEKGKDVELRCDPISGHTALYWYRQSLGQGLEFLIYFQGNSAPDKSGLPSDRFSAERTGGSVSTLTIQRTQQEDSAVYLCASSLVSSGANEQFFGPGTRLTVL.

In DNA form, the CDR3 reads TGCAGCGGTCCTCACGGACAGGGGCCCTACGAGCAGTACTTC. Its translation is CSGPHGQGPYEQYF. The chain recombines TRBV29-1 with TRBJ2-7; 9 positions agree with TRBD1. Per the germline V gene, CDR1 is SQVTM and CDR2 is ANQGSEA. CDR3 length: 14 residues. Losses at the gene ends were 7 bases for V and 2 bases for J; bases not matched to a gene: 9.

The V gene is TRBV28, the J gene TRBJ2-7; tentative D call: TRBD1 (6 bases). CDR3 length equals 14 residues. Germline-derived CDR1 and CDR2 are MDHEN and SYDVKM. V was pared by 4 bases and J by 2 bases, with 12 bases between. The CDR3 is CASSWGTPPYEQYF. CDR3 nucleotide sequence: TGTGCCAGCAGTTGGGGGACACCTCCCTACGAGCAGTACTTC.

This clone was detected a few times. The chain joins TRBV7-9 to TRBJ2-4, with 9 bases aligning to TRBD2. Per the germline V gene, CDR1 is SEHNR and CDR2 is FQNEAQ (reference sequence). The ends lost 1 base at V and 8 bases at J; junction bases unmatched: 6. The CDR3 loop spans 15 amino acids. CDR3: CASSLELAGRDIQYF. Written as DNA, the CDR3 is TGTGCCAGCAGCTTAGAACTAGCGGGCCGGGACATTCAGTACTTC.

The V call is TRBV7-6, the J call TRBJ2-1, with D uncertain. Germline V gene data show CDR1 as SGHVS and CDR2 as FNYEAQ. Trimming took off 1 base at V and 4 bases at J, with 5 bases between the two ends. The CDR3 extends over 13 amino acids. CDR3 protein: CASSLVLYNEQFF. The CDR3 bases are TGTGCCAGCAGCTTAGTCCTGTACAATGAGCAGTTCTTC.

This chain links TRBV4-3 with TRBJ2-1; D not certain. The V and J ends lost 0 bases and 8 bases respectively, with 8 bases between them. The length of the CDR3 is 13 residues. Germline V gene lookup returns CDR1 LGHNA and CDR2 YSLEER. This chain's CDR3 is CASSQDFGYEQFF. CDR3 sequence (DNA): TGCGCCAGCAGCCAAGATTTCGGGTATGAGCAGTTCTTC.

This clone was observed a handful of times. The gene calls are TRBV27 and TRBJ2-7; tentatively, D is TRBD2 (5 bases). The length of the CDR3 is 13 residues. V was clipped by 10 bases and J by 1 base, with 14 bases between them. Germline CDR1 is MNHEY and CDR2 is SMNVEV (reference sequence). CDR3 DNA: TGTGCCACCAGAGGAGGAGTTTCCTACGAGCAGTACTTC. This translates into CATRGGVSYEQYF.

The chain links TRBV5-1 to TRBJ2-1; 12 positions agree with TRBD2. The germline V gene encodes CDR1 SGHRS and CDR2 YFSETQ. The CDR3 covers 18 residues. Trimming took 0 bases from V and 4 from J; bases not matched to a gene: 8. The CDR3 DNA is TGCGCCAGCAGCTTGGGACTAGCGGGAGCTAATTCTTACAATGAGCAGTTCTTC. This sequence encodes CASSLGLAGANSYNEQFF.

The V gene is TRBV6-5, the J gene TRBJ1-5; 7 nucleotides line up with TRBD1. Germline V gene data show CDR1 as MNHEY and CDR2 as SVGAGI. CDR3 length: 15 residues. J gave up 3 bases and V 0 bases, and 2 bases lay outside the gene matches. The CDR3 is CASSYSGGDNQPQHF. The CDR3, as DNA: TGTGCCAGCAGTTACTCAGGGGGCGACAATCAGCCCCAGCATTTT.

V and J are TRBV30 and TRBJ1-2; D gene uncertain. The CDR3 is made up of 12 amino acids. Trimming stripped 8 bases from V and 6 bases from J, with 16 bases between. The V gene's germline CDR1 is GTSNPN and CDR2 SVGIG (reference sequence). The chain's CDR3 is CAAPGPPDGYTF. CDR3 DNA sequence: TGTGCCGCCCCAGGACCCCCCGATGGCTACACCTTC.

The CDR3 region has the DNA TGTGCCAGCAGCGCACGGGAGTCTGGCACCGGGGAGCTGTTTTTT. This sequence encodes CASSARESGTGELFF. This rearrangement joins TRBV6-4 to TRBJ2-2; D is possibly TRBD2 (6 bases). The CDR3 loop spans 15 amino acids. Germline V gene data show CDR1 as MRHNA and CDR2 as SNTAGT. Trimming removed 6 bases at V and 4 bases at J, with 15 bases between.

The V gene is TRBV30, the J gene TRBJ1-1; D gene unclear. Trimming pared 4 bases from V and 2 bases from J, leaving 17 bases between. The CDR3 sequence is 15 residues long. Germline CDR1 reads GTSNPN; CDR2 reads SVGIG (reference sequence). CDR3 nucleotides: TGTGCCTGGACCCTCAAGGAGAGGCGAAACACTGAAGCTTTCTTT. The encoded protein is CAWTLKERRNTEAFF.

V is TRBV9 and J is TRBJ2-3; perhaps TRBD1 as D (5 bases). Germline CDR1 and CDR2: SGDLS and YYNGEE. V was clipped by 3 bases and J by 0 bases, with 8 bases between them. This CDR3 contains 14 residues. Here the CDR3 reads CASSATASTDTQYF. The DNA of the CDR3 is TGTGCCAGCAGCGCGACAGCTAGCACAGATACGCAGTATTTT.

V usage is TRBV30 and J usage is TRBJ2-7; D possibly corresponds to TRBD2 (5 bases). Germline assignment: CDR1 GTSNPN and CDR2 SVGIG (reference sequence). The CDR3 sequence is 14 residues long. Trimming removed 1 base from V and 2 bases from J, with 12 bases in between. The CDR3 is CAWSELAGAYEQYF. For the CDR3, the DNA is TGTGCCTGGAGTGAGTTGGCGGGCGCCTACGAGCAGTACTTC.

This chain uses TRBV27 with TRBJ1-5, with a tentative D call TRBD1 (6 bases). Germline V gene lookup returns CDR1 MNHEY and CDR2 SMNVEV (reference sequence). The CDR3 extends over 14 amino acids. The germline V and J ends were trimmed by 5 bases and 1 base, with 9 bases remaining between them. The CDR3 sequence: CASSQGTSNQPQHF. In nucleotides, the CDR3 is TGTGCCAGCAGTCAGGGGACAAGCAATCAGCCCCAGCATTTT.

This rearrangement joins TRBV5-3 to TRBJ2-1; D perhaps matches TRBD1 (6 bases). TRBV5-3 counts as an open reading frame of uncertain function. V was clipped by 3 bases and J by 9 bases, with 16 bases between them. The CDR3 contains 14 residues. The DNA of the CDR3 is TGTGCCAGAAGCTCGGGACATCCTGCCGCTGAGCAGTTCTTC. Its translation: CARSSGHPAAEQFF.

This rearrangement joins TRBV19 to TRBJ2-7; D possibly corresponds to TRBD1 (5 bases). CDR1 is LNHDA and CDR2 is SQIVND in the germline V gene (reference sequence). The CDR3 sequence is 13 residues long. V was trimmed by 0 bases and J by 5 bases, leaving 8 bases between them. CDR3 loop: CASSIEGAHEQYF. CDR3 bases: TGTGCCAGTAGTATAGAAGGGGCCCACGAGCAGTACTTC.

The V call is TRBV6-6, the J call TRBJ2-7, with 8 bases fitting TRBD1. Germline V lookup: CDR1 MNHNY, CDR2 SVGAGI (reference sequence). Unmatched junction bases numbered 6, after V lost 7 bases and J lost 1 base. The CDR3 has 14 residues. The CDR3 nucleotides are TGTGCCAGCACCTCTGGGGACAGGTCCTACGAGCAGTACTTC. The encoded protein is CASTSGDRSYEQYF.

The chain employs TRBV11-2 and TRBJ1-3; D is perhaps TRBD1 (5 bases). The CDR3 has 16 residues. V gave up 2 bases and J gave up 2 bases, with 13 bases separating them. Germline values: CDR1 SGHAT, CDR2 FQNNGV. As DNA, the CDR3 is TGTGCCAGCAGCTTATCCCCAACGGGACCTGGAAACACCATATATTTT. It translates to CASSLSPTGPGNTIYF.

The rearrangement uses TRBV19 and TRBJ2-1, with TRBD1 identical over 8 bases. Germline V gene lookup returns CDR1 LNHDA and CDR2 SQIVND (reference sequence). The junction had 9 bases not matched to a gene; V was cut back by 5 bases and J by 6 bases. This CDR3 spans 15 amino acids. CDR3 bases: TGTGCCAGTAGTGCGGACAGGGAAGTCCGCAATGAGCAGTTCTTC. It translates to CASSADREVRNEQFF.